Listed below are T cell receptor beta chains from one sample, sequenced in a study of T cell responses to AZD1222 COVID-19 vaccine. Some clones are missing from TCRdb's copy, which holds only in-frame ones; the method was immunoSEQ multiplex PCR. The sample yields fewer than 200,000 clones, more than 75% seen once. Sequencing used peripheral blood, obtained 28 days after the second AZD1222 dose. These receptors were collected from an adult who received the AZD1222 COVID-19 vaccine. CDR3s leave out the opening cysteine and the closing phenylalanine or tryptophan. Some rows have no size entry. The others give once, few or many, or a class for an expanded clone.

j_gene: TRBJ1-2
v_gene: TRBV3-1/TRBV3-2
len: 13
abundance: few
CDR3aa: ASSQKTGGLYGYT

j_gene: TRBJ2-2
v_gene: TRBV10-3
len: 10
abundance: -
CDR3aa: AIRLDTGELF

j_gene: TRBJ2-7
v_gene: TRBV27
len: 18
abundance: once
CDR3aa: ASSKSGLAGGSISSYEQY

j_gene: TRBJ1-4
v_gene: TRBV18
len: 12
abundance: -
CDR3aa: ASSPLSGQEKLF

j_gene: TRBJ2-2
v_gene: TRBV19
len: 9
abundance: -
CDR3aa: ASEVSGELF

j_gene: TRBJ2-3
v_gene: TRBV7-2
len: 13
abundance: -
CDR3aa: ASSQQGPSTDTQY

j_gene: TRBJ1-4
v_gene: TRBV4-1
len: 16
abundance: -
CDR3aa: ASSQGAGGIQTNEKLF

j_gene: TRBJ1-4
v_gene: TRBV5-1
len: 13
abundance: -
CDR3aa: ASSLGGTSNEKLF

j_gene: TRBJ2-5
v_gene: TRBV2
len: 13
abundance: -
CDR3aa: ASINQGAPQETQY

j_gene: TRBJ2-1
v_gene: TRBV2
len: 12
abundance: -
CDR3aa: ASSDGFYRNEQF

j_gene: TRBJ1-6
v_gene: TRBV5-1
len: 12
abundance: -
CDR3aa: ASSFSGDDSPLH

j_gene: TRBJ2-6
v_gene: TRBV5-1
len: 12
abundance: -
CDR3aa: ASRGLTGANVLT

j_gene: TRBJ2-3
v_gene: TRBV6-6
len: 12
abundance: -
CDR3aa: ASSIDRQPDTQY

j_gene: TRBJ1-5
v_gene: TRBV27
len: 12
abundance: -
CDR3aa: ASRGDRANQPQH

j_gene: TRBJ2-1
v_gene: TRBV7-9
len: 12
abundance: -
CDR3aa: ASSSVPGGDEQF

j_gene: TRBJ1-3
v_gene: TRBV6-1
len: 13
abundance: once
CDR3aa: ASSEGAGGGNTIY

j_gene: TRBJ1-1
v_gene: TRBV4-2
len: 12
abundance: -
CDR3aa: ASSGQGKNTEAF

j_gene: TRBJ2-3
v_gene: TRBV9
len: 13
abundance: few
CDR3aa: ASSEWDFRTDTQY

j_gene: TRBJ1-3
v_gene: TRBV5-1
len: 11
abundance: -
CDR3aa: ASSTDGKNTIY

j_gene: TRBJ2-2
v_gene: TRBV9
len: 13
abundance: -
CDR3aa: ASSVAGLLTGELF

j_gene: TRBJ1-2
v_gene: TRBV7-2
len: 15
abundance: -
CDR3aa: ASSSDPGAPLFYGYT

j_gene: TRBJ1-5
v_gene: TRBV20-1
len: 13
abundance: -
CDR3aa: SASRTGMSSQPQH

j_gene: TRBJ2-5
v_gene: TRBV6-5
len: 10
abundance: -
CDR3aa: AGRRAAETQY

j_gene: TRBJ2-5
v_gene: TRBV3-1/TRBV3-2
len: 15
abundance: -
CDR3aa: ASSQVSGWELGETQY

j_gene: TRBJ1-2
v_gene: TRBV19
len: 11
abundance: -
CDR3aa: ASMMTGNYGYT

j_gene: TRBJ2-3
v_gene: TRBV7-6
len: 13
abundance: -
CDR3aa: ASSRSGGPGDTQY

j_gene: TRBJ1-1
v_gene: TRBV13
len: 10
abundance: -
CDR3aa: ASSLQHTEAF

j_gene: TRBJ2-3
v_gene: TRBV5-4
len: 13
abundance: -
CDR3aa: ASSLGQGVSDTQY

j_gene: TRBJ1-5
v_gene: TRBV19
len: 11
abundance: -
CDR3aa: AGSDRGNQPQH

j_gene: TRBJ2-5
v_gene: TRBV10-3
len: 10
abundance: -
CDR3aa: AISDLRETQY

j_gene: TRBJ1-4
v_gene: TRBV6-5
len: 12
abundance: once
CDR3aa: ASSLSGGEEKLF

j_gene: TRBJ1-1
v_gene: TRBV28
len: 12
abundance: once
CDR3aa: ASSLAQVNTEAF

j_gene: TRBJ2-1
v_gene: TRBV7-8
len: 14
abundance: -
CDR3aa: ASSLEGSPMGDEQF

j_gene: TRBJ2-1
v_gene: TRBV6-5
len: 11
abundance: -
CDR3aa: ASMWTGGNEQF

j_gene: TRBJ1-1
v_gene: TRBV6-5
len: 13
abundance: -
CDR3aa: ASSYGENMNTEAF

j_gene: TRBJ1-1
v_gene: TRBV29-1
len: 13
abundance: -
CDR3aa: SVNRDRGLNTEAF

j_gene: TRBJ1-3
v_gene: TRBV29-1
len: 10
abundance: -
CDR3aa: SVGGSGNTIY

j_gene: TRBJ2-3
v_gene: TRBV7-2
len: 15
abundance: -
CDR3aa: ASSLGLAGVSTDTQY

j_gene: TRBJ1-6
v_gene: TRBV3-1/TRBV3-2
len: 12
abundance: -
CDR3aa: ASSPGGANSPLH

j_gene: TRBJ1-1
v_gene: TRBV3-1/TRBV3-2
len: 11
abundance: -
CDR3aa: ASQAEENTEAF

j_gene: TRBJ1-1
v_gene: TRBV6-6
len: 13
abundance: -
CDR3aa: ASSNPSLTNTEAF

j_gene: TRBJ1-3
v_gene: TRBV4-3
len: 14
abundance: few
CDR3aa: ASSQLGQGIGNTIY

j_gene: TRBJ1-1
v_gene: TRBV3-1/TRBV3-2
len: 11
abundance: once
CDR3aa: ASSPGDNTEAF

j_gene: TRBJ1-6
v_gene: TRBV12-5
len: 12
abundance: -
CDR3aa: ASDSGTGGSPLH

j_gene: TRBJ1-1
v_gene: TRBV18
len: 14
abundance: -
CDR3aa: ASSPYFLRQNTEAF

j_gene: TRBJ2-5
v_gene: TRBV6-5
len: 13
abundance: -
CDR3aa: ASSYKGLGPETQY

j_gene: TRBJ2-5
v_gene: TRBV20-1
len: 9
abundance: once
CDR3aa: SPSLTETQY

j_gene: TRBJ2-1
v_gene: TRBV28
len: 13
abundance: -
CDR3aa: ASSLAGGISNEQF

j_gene: TRBJ1-2
v_gene: TRBV19
len: 12
abundance: -
CDR3aa: ASSMNQGSYGYT

j_gene: TRBJ1-5
v_gene: TRBV11-3
len: 16
abundance: -
CDR3aa: ASSSKGVVIPRGQPQH

j_gene: TRBJ2-3
v_gene: TRBV24-1
len: 11
abundance: -
CDR3aa: ATSDLGGGTQY

j_gene: TRBJ2-7
v_gene: TRBV11-3
len: 11
abundance: few
CDR3aa: ASSLETGYEQY

j_gene: TRBJ1-1
v_gene: TRBV7-2
len: 11
abundance: -
CDR3aa: ASSLESSRRAF